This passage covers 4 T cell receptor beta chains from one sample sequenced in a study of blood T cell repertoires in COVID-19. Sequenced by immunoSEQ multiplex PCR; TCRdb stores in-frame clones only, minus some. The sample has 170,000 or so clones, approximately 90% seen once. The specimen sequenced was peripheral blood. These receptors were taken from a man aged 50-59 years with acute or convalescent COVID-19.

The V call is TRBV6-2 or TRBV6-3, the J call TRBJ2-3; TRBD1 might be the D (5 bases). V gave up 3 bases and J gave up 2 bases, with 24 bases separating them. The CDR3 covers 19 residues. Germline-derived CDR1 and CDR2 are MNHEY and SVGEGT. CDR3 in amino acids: CASSYMGRVGKHPTDTQYF. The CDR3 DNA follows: TGTGCCAGCAGTTATATGGGCAGGGTGGGCAAACACCCCACAGATACGCAGTATTTT.

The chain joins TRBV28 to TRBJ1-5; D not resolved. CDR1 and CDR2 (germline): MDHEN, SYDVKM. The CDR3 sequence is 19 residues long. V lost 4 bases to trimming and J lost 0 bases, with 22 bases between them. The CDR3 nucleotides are TGTGCCAGCAGTTCCGCGGGTCAGGTCTTGAAGAATAGCAATCAGCCCCAGCATTTT. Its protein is CASSSAGQVLKNSNQPQHF.

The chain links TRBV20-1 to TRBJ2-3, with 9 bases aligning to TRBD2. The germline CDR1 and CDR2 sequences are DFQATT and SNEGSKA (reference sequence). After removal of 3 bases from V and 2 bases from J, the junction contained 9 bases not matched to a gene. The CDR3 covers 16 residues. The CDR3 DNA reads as TGCAGTGCTAGTCACTCTCGCGGGAGGGCCACAGATACGCAGTATTTT. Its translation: CSASHSRGRATDTQYF.

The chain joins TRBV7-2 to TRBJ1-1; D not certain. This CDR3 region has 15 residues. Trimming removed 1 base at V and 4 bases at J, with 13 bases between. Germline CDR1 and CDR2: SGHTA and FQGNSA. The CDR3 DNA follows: TGTGCCAGCAGCTTAGTCGTCAGGATTCGCACTGAAGCTTTCTTT. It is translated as CASSLVVRIRTEAFF.